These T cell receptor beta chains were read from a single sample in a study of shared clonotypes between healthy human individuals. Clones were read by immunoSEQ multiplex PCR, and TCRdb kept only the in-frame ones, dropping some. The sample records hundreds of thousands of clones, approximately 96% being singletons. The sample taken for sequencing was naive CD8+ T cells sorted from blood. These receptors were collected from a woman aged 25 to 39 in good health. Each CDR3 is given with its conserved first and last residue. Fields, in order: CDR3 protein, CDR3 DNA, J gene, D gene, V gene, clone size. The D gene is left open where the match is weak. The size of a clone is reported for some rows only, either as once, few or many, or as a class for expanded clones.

CASSYEAGEQYF | TGTGCCAGCAGTTACGAGGCGGGAGAGCAGTACTTC | TRBJ2-7 | NA | TRBV6-5 | NA
CASSPGEGALNEQYF | TGTGCCAGCAGCCCGGGGGAGGGGGCGTTAAACGAGCAGTACTTC | TRBJ2-7 | NA | TRBV27 | NA
CASSFQGQETQYF | TGTGCCAGCAGTTTTCAGGGCCAAGAGACCCAGTACTTC | TRBJ2-5 | NA | TRBV28 | NA
CASKLPGAGAGEQYF | TGTGCCAGCAAGCTACCTGGTGCGGGAGCGGGCGAGCAGTACTTC | TRBJ2-7 | TRBD2 | TRBV28 | once
CASSAGPGTNYEQYF | TGTGCCAGCAGCGCTGGCCCCGGGACAAACTACGAGCAGTACTTC | TRBJ2-7 | NA | TRBV13 | once
CASSIGRGLPETQYF | TGTGCCAGCAGTATCGGCAGGGGGCTCCCAGAGACCCAGTACTTC | TRBJ2-5 | TRBD1 | TRBV6-5 | NA
CASGSWTSGGSTDTQYF | TGTGCCAGCGGTTCGTGGACTAGCGGGGGAAGCACAGATACGCAGTATTTT | TRBJ2-3 | NA | TRBV12-1 | NA
CASSVTGGYYEQYF | TGTGCCAGCAGTGTAACAGGGGGCTACTACGAGCAGTACTTC | TRBJ2-7 | TRBD1 | TRBV28 | NA
CASDPEQTSGNTIYF | TGTGCCAGCGACCCCGAGCAGACCTCTGGAAACACCATATATTTT | TRBJ1-3 | NA | TRBV6-1 | once
CASSEYGQPQHF | TGTGCCAGCAGTGAGTATGGTCAGCCCCAGCATTTT | TRBJ1-5 | NA | TRBV27 | NA
CASSLAAADPGGYTF | TGTGCCAGCAGCTTAGCAGCGGCGGACCCAGGGGGCTACACCTTC | TRBJ1-2 | NA | TRBV7-9 | NA
CASSPWTGLNTEAFF | TGTGCCAGCAGCCCGTGGACAGGGCTGAACACTGAAGCTTTCTTT | TRBJ1-1 | TRBD1 | TRBV14 | few
CASSQDGAGGFGEQFF | TGTGCCAGCAGCCAAGACGGAGCGGGAGGGTTCGGTGAGCAGTTCTTC | TRBJ2-1 | TRBD2 | TRBV14 | NA
CASSLRKSRWETQYF | TGTGCCAGCAGCTTACGTAAATCCAGGTGGGAGACCCAGTACTTC | TRBJ2-5 | NA | TRBV7-9 | NA
CASSVGEDEQYF | TGTGCCAGCAGCGTAGGGGAAGACGAGCAGTACTTC | TRBJ2-7 | NA | TRBV9 | NA
CASSESPLLAGPNNEQFF | TGTGCCAGCAGTGAATCCCCCCTACTAGCGGGACCCAACAATGAGCAGTTCTTC | TRBJ2-1 | TRBD2 | TRBV25-1 | once
CASSLDPGREQYF | TGTGCCAGCAGCTTAGATCCAGGCCGCGAGCAGTACTTC | TRBJ2-7 | NA | TRBV7-6 | NA
CASSEVSQSPLHF | TGTGCCAGCAGTGAGGTCTCCCAATCACCCCTCCACTTT | TRBJ1-6 | NA | TRBV2 | NA
CASSGRGLSYNEQFF | TGTGCCAGCAGCGGACGGGGGCTGTCCTACAATGAGCAGTTCTTC | TRBJ2-1 | NA | TRBV7-6 | NA
CSVRTGNSYEQYF | TGCAGCGTTAGGACAGGAAACTCCTACGAGCAGTACTTC | TRBJ2-7 | TRBD1 | TRBV29-1 | NA
CASSPISGTSGRYEQYF | TGTGCCAGCAGCCCAATTTCGGGGACTAGCGGGAGATACGAGCAGTACTTC | TRBJ2-7 | TRBD2 | TRBV7-8 | NA
CATSRVDNTEAFF | TGTGCCACCAGCAGAGTGGACAACACTGAAGCTTTCTTT | TRBJ1-1 | NA | TRBV15 | NA
CASSLDGSGRKETQYF | TGTGCCAGCAGCTTAGACGGTAGCGGAAGAAAAGAGACCCAGTACTTC | TRBJ2-5 | NA | TRBV13 | NA
CASSPGTANTEAFF | TGTGCCAGTAGTCCAGGGACAGCCAACACTGAAGCTTTCTTT | TRBJ1-1 | TRBD1 | TRBV19 | NA
CASTQLSTDTQYF | TGTGCCAGCACACAATTAAGCACAGATACGCAGTATTTT | TRBJ2-3 | NA | TRBV7-9 | NA
CASRQGYEQYF | TGTGCCAGCAGGCAGGGCTACGAGCAGTACTTC | TRBJ2-7 | NA | TRBV6-1 | NA
CASSLAGTRVFLPGANVLTF | TGTGCCAGCAGCTTAGCCGGGACAAGAGTATTCCTGCCTGGGGCCAACGTCCTGACTTTC | TRBJ2-6 | NA | TRBV7-8 | NA
CASSEGLAGLAKNIQYF | TGCGCCAGCAGTGAGGGACTAGCGGGTCTAGCCAAAAACATTCAGTACTTC | TRBJ2-4 | TRBD2 | TRBV10-2 | NA
CASSQTSLGQPQHF | TGTGCCAGCAGTCAAACTTCGTTGGGTCAGCCCCAGCATTTT | TRBJ1-5 | NA | TRBV6-1 | NA
CASSVGRSSYNEQFF | TGTGCCAGCAGCGTTGGACGGAGCTCCTACAATGAGCAGTTCTTC | TRBJ2-1 | NA | TRBV9 | NA
CASRPAGGLADTQYF | TGTGCCAGCAGACCAGCGGGAGGGCTGGCAGATACGCAGTATTTT | TRBJ2-3 | TRBD2 | TRBV28 | NA
CSVEDTLAGDYEQFF | TGCAGCGTTGAGGACACGCTAGCGGGAGACTATGAGCAGTTCTTC | TRBJ2-1 | TRBD2 | TRBV29-1 | NA
CASSQLTGAEPYEQYF | TGTGCCAGCAGCCAACTAACAGGGGCTGAGCCCTACGAGCAGTACTTC | TRBJ2-7 | TRBD1 | TRBV5-6 | NA
CASSPRRSEPNSPLHF | TGTGCCAGCAGCCCCCGCAGGAGCGAACCCAATTCACCCCTCCACTTT | TRBJ1-6 | NA | TRBV6-6 | once
CASSAGLASEQYF | TGTGCCAGCAGCGCAGGACTAGCGAGTGAGCAGTACTTC | TRBJ2-7 | TRBD2 | TRBV27 | NA
CAWSGRRGGYEQYF | TGTGCCTGGAGTGGGCGGAGGGGTGGTTACGAGCAGTACTTC | TRBJ2-7 | NA | TRBV30 | NA
CSAGESSGRLPYEQYF | TGCAGCGCGGGCGAATCTAGCGGGAGACTTCCCTACGAGCAGTACTTC | TRBJ2-7 | TRBD2 | TRBV29-1 | NA
CALSPWSSYEQYF | TGTGCCCTCAGTCCCTGGAGCTCCTACGAGCAGTACTTC | TRBJ2-7 | NA | TRBV6-1 | NA
CSATGAGPNTGELFF | TGCAGCGCCACCGGAGCAGGGCCGAACACCGGGGAGCTGTTTTTT | TRBJ2-2 | NA | TRBV29-1 | once
CASSGTSGNEQFF | TGTGCCAGCAGCGGGACTAGCGGGAATGAGCAGTTCTTC | TRBJ2-1 | TRBD2 | TRBV9 | NA
CASRGGTLQGYGYTF | TGTGCCAGTAGGGGGGGGACACTCCAGGGCTATGGCTACACCTTC | TRBJ1-2 | NA | TRBV19 | NA
CASSSGTGVHEQYF | TGTGCCAGCAGCTCCGGGACAGGGGTCCACGAGCAGTACTTC | TRBJ2-7 | TRBD1 | TRBV5-4 | NA
CATRGRLNQPQHF | TGTGCCACGAGGGGGCGGCTCAATCAGCCCCAGCATTTT | TRBJ1-5 | TRBD1 | TRBV10-3 | NA
CASGRAAYEQYF | TGTGCCAGCGGCAGGGCGGCTTACGAGCAGTACTTC | TRBJ2-7 | NA | TRBV5-6 | NA
CASSESKYEQYF | TGTGCCAGCAGCGAATCCAAGTACGAGCAGTACTTC | TRBJ2-7 | NA | TRBV6-5 | NA
CASSSVGLQETQYF | TGTGCCAGCAGTTCCGTGGGACTTCAAGAGACCCAGTACTTC | TRBJ2-5 | NA | TRBV6-6 | NA
CASSKQGSDYEQYF | TGTGCCAGCAGCAAACAGGGTTCCGACTACGAGCAGTACTTC | TRBJ2-7 | NA | TRBV28 | NA
CASAISSYNSPLHF | TGTGCCAGCGCGATCAGCTCCTATAATTCACCCCTCCACTTT | TRBJ1-6 | NA | TRBV19 | NA
CASSISGTAVYEQYF | TGTGCCAGTAGTATTTCCGGGACAGCGGTGTACGAGCAGTACTTC | TRBJ2-7 | TRBD1 | TRBV19 | NA
CSGQGGIEGYTF | TGCAGCGGACAAGGGGGCATCGAGGGCTACACCTTC | TRBJ1-2 | TRBD1 | TRBV29-1 | NA
CASRKPSHSTDTQYF | TGTGCCAGCAGAAAACCCAGTCATAGCACAGATACGCAGTATTTT | TRBJ2-3 | NA | TRBV7-8 | NA
CASRNPGTSASTGELFF | TGTGCCAGCAGAAACCCTGGGACTAGCGCGAGCACCGGGGAGCTGTTTTTT | TRBJ2-2 | TRBD2 | TRBV28 | NA
CASSPGLQETQYF | TGTGCCAGCAGCCCCGGGCTACAAGAGACCCAGTACTTC | TRBJ2-5 | NA | TRBV13 | NA